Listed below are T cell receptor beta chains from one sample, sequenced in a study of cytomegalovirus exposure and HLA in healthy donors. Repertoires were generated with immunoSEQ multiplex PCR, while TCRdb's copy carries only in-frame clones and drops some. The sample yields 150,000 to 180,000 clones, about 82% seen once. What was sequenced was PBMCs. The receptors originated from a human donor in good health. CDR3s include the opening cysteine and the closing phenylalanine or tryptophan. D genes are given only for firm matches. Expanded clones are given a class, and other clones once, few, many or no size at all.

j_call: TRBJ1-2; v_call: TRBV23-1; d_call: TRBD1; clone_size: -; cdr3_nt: TGCGCCAGCAGTCAGACCGGGACAGGGTATGGCTACACCTTC; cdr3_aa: CASSQTGTGYGYTF
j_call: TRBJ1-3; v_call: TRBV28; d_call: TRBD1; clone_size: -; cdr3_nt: TGTGCCAGCAGTAGCCTCGGGACAGCTACTGGAAACACCATATATTTT; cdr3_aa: CASSSLGTATGNTIYF
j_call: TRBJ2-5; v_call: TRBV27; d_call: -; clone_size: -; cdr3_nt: TGTGCCACACGCCGTGGGGCCCAAGAGACCCAGTACTTC; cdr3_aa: CATRRGAQETQYF
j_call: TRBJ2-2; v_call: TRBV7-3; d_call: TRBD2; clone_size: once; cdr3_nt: TGTGCCAGCAGCTTAACCTGGTCGGGAGGATCCGGGGAGCTGTTTTTT; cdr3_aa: CASSLTWSGGSGELFF
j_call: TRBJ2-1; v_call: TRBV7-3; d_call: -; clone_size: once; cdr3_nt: TGTGCCAGCAGCTTAAAAAGCGGACCCTACAATGAGCAGTTCTTC; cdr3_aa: CASSLKSGPYNEQFF
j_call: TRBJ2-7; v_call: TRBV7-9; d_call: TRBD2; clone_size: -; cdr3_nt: TGTGCCAGCAGCTTCAAGCGGGGCGATCCGGGCCCTTCCTACGAGCAGTACTTC; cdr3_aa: CASSFKRGDPGPSYEQYF
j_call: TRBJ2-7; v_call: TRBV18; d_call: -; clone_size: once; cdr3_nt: TGTGCCAGCTCACCCCAGGCAGGATTTGACGAGCAGTACTTC; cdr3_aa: CASSPQAGFDEQYF
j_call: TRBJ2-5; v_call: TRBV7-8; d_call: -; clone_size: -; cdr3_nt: TGTGCCAGCAGCTTAGGCTTAACCGGGTTTGACCAAGAGACCCAGTACTTC; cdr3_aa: CASSLGLTGFDQETQYF
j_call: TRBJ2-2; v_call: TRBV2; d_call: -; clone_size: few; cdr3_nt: TGTGCCAGCAAGTGGCTGAACACCGGGGAGCTGTTTTTT; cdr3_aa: CASKWLNTGELFF
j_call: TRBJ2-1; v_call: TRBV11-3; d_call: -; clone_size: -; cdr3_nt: TGTGCCAGCAGCTTAGGGCAGGGTTGGAACAATGAGCAGTTCTTC; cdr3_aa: CASSLGQGWNNEQFF
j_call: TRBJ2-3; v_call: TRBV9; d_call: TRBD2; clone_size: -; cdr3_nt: TGTGCCAGCAGCGGGACTAGGACAGATACGCAGTATTTT; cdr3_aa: CASSGTRTDTQYF
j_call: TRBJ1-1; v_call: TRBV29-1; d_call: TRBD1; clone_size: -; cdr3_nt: TGCAGCGGAGGGGACAGTAGCTCTGAAGCTTTCTTT; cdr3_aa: CSGGDSSSEAFF
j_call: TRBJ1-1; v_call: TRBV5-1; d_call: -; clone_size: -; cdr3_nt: TGCGCCAGCAGCTTGGGAGGACAGTGGACTGAAGCTTTCTTT; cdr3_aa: CASSLGGQWTEAFF
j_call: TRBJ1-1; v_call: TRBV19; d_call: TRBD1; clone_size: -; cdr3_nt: TGTGCCAGTAGTATCGCCCAGGGGGCATGGAACACTGAAGCTTTCTTT; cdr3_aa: CASSIAQGAWNTEAFF
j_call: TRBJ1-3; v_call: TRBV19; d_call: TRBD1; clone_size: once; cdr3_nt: TGTGCCAGTACTCAGCCGGACAGGAGAAACACCATATATTTT; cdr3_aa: CASTQPDRRNTIYF
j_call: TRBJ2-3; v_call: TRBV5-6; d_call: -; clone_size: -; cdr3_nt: TGTGCCAGCAGCATAGCCTTTACAGGGAGCGTCGATACGCAGTATTTT; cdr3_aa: CASSIAFTGSVDTQYF
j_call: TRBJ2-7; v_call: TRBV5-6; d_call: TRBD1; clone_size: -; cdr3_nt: TGTGCCAGCAGCTTAAGACAGGGAACCTACGAGCAGTACTTC; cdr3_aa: CASSLRQGTYEQYF
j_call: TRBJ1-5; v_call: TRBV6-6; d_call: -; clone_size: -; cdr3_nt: TGTGCCAGCAGACCCCGGTGGCAGGCGAGCAATCAGCCCCAGCATTTT; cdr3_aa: CASRPRWQASNQPQHF
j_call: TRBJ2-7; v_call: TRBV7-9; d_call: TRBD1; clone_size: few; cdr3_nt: TGTGCCAGCAGCCTCGGGACAGGGTACGAGCAGTACTTC; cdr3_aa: CASSLGTGYEQYF
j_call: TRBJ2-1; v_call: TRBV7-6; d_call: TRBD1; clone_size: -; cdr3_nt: TGTGCCAGCAGCCCACAGGGGCCCCAGGTATACAATGAGCAGTTCTTC; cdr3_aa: CASSPQGPQVYNEQFF